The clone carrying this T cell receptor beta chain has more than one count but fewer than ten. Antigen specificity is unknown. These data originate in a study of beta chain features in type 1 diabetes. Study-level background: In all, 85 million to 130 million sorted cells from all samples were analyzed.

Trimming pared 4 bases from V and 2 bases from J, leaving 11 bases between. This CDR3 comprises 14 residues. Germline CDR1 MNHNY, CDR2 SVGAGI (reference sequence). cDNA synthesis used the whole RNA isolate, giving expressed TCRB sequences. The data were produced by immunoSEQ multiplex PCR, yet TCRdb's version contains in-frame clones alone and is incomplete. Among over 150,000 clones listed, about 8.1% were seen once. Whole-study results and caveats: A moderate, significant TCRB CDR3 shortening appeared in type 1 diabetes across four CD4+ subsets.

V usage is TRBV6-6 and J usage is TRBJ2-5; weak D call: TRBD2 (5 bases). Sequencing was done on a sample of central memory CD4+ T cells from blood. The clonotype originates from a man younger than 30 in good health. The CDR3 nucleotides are TGTGCCAGCAGTTCCATAGCGTTACAAGAGACCCAGTACTTC. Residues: CASSSIALQETQYF.